The T cell receptor beta chain described here comes from a study of blood T cell repertoires in COVID-19 (TCRdb year 2020). For the study in its entirety: Samples covering the acute and convalescent phases of COVID-19 were provided by collaborators in the United States, Italy and Spain. Where available, HLA class I and class II types were obtained from metadata supplied by the sample provider rather than from assay-based typing. Deeply sampled blood TCRbeta repertoires from subjects exposed to, actively infected with, or recovered from COVID-19 were included in the dataset. The samples were drawn from the first 160 participants of the ongoing ImmuneRACE study and from 950 to 1,500 subjects provided by 6 global collaborators. Nearly every sample came with metadata listing a de-identified subject ID, COVID-19 status, age in years and sex. The prospective study material was composed of cDNA or gDNA derived from T cells, B-cell-depleted T cells, or PBMCs. The repertoires were released in a freely available public database meant as a resource for research on the immune response to SARS-CoV-2.

In Seattle, one collaborating source enrolled patients while the infection was active and tracked those patients longitudinally over the course of disease. Collaborating institutions collected whole blood in K2EDTA tubes following their own protocols. Collaborator samples were shipped for TCRbeta analysis as frozen whole blood, isolated PBMCs, or DNA extracted from either sample type. TCRbeta CDR3 regions were amplified from genomic DNA using the immunoSEQ Assay, a bias-controlled multiplex PCR. Concerning the study's data processing: Within the assay, amplification of reference gene primers was used to estimate how many nucleated cells each sample contained. Sequence reads were collapsed and filtered to measure the absolute abundance of every unique TCRbeta CDR3 rearrangement. For each sample, productive Simpson clonality was calculated by taking the square root of Simpson's diversity index across productive rearrangements. In TCRdb, the immuneACCESS table is reduced to in-frame sequences with V and J assigned. These tables do not hold every clone; where another copy was compared, an unresolved V gene accounts for under half, and the others remain unexplained. V, J and clone size were drawn from that table, and D and trimming were deduced from the DNA. Across this sample there are roughly 480,000 clones, with approximately 89% seen only once. In total, the top ten clones hold roughly 0.84% of the sample.

Turning to this clone: The antigen it binds to is not known. Base-call qualities are not available, and no considerably larger clone is one nucleotide away.

Overall study results and their limits: The quantity of clinical and demographic metadata differed by source and by participant and was supplied without curation.

This receptor was taken from a man aged 18-30 years with COVID-19, enrolled during active disease. The sequenced sample consisted of peripheral blood.

The CDR3 protein: CASSARRGADLNTEAFF. The base sequence is TGTGCCAGCTCGGCACGGCGCGGGGCAGACCTGAACACTGAAGCTTTCTTT. The chain is assembled from TRBV18 and TRBJ1-1, and TRBD1 may be the D gene, going by 5 matching bases. Including cysteine and phenylalanine, the CDR3 has 17 amino acids. Only CDR3 DNA remains: 51 bases, in frame from the first base. The CDR1 and CDR2 encoded by the germline V gene are KGHSH and LQKENI. At the junction V is shortened by 6 bases and J by 0 bases, with 20 bases in between.